These T cell receptor beta chains were read from a single sample in a study of shared clonotypes between healthy human individuals. Sequenced by immunoSEQ multiplex PCR; TCRdb stores in-frame clones only, minus some. The table shows roughly 600,000 clones, with more than 95% occurring only once. Sequencing was performed on naive CD8+ T cells sorted from blood. The receptors were gathered from a man aged 30-40 years in good health. The CDR3 runs from the conserved cysteine through the conserved F or W. Fields, in order: clone size, J gene, D gene, V gene, CDR3 protein, CDR3 DNA. D genes are given only for firm matches. Size tells how often a clone was seen (once, few, many) or the class of an expanded clone, and some rows leave it out.

>-|TRBJ1-1|-|TRBV4-1
CASSQDMGVRTEAFF
TGCGCCAGCAGCCAAGATATGGGTGTTCGAACTGAAGCTTTCTTT
>-|TRBJ2-7|-|TRBV30
CAWNNRVSDEQYF
TGTGCCTGGAATAACAGGGTGTCCGACGAGCAGTACTTC
>-|TRBJ2-7|-|TRBV7-9
CASSLAGAPYEQYF
TGTGCCAGCAGCTTAGCGGGCGCCCCCTACGAGCAGTACTTC
>few|TRBJ2-7|-|TRBV7-9
CASSSPRGLVYEQYF
TGTGCCAGCAGCTCCCCTCGGGGGTTAGTGTACGAGCAGTACTTC
>-|TRBJ2-1|TRBD1|TRBV28
CASSTGTAYNEQFF
TGTGCCAGCAGTACCGGGACAGCTTACAATGAGCAGTTCTTC
>-|TRBJ1-2|-|TRBV4-1
CASSQDRGSGGGYTF
TGCGCCAGCAGCCAAGATAGGGGCAGCGGCGGCGGCTACACCTTC
>-|TRBJ2-1|TRBD1|TRBV5-5
CASSLGIGTAYNEQFF
TGTGCCAGCAGCTTGGGTATCGGGACAGCCTACAATGAGCAGTTCTTC
>-|TRBJ2-1|-|TRBV4-3
CASSQDEGQYNEQFF
TGCGCCAGCAGCCAAGATGAGGGCCAATACAATGAGCAGTTCTTC
>once|TRBJ2-1|-|TRBV5-1
CASSTGYSGDEQFF
TGCGCCAGCAGCACTGGATACAGTGGGGATGAGCAGTTCTTC
>-|TRBJ2-5|-|TRBV28
CASSLYLFDGEIETQYF
TGTGCCAGCAGTTTATATCTCTTCGACGGAGAAATAGAGACCCAGTACTTC
>-|TRBJ2-5|-|TRBV19
CASSLARNDPRYF
TGTGCCAGTAGTCTAGCCAGAAACGACCCCAGGTACTTC
>-|TRBJ2-5|-|TRBV7-2
CASSFFELQETQYF
TGTGCCAGCAGCTTTTTCGAGTTACAAGAGACCCAGTACTTC
>-|TRBJ2-7|-|TRBV30
CAWSVHSDYEQYF
TGTGCCTGGAGTGTACACAGCGACTACGAGCAGTACTTC
>-|TRBJ2-3|-|TRBV4-1
CASSQAPSPTDTQYF
TGCGCCAGCAGCCAAGCCCCTAGCCCCACAGATACGCAGTATTTT
>-|TRBJ2-7|-|TRBV10-1
CASSEWGPGFEQYF
TGCGCCAGCAGTGAGTGGGGACCAGGTTTCGAGCAGTACTTC
>-|TRBJ1-4|-|TRBV6-5
CASSYYGPEKLFF
TGTGCCAGCAGTTACTACGGACCGGAGAAACTGTTTTTT
>-|TRBJ1-2|TRBD1|TRBV9
CASSANRGPGHGYTF
TGTGCCAGCAGCGCAAACAGGGGGCCGGGGCATGGCTACACCTTC
>-|TRBJ2-2|TRBD2|TRBV4-2
CASSGTGGYGGELFF
TGTGCCAGCAGCGGGACGGGAGGGTACGGCGGGGAGCTGTTTTTT
>-|TRBJ2-1|TRBD1|TRBV5-1
CASSYSRTGNNEQFF
TGCGCCAGCAGCTACTCGAGGACAGGGAACAATGAGCAGTTCTTC
>-|TRBJ1-1|-|TRBV4-1
CASSQVGLNTEAFF
TGCGCCAGCAGCCAAGTGGGTTTGAACACTGAAGCTTTCTTT
>-|TRBJ2-7|-|TRBV27
CASSFRGPLYEQYF
TGTGCCAGCAGTTTTCGAGGGCCCCTCTACGAGCAGTACTTC
>-|TRBJ2-2|-|TRBV29-1
CSVDRGGTGELFF
TGCAGCGTTGACAGGGGCGGGACCGGGGAGCTGTTTTTT
>-|TRBJ2-7|TRBD2|TRBV5-4
CASSLGAGGADEQYF
TGTGCCAGCAGCTTGGGAGCGGGAGGAGCAGACGAGCAGTACTTC
>-|TRBJ2-1|TRBD2|TRBV27
CASSLSLGSGPISYNEQFF
TGTGCCAGCAGTTTATCGCTTGGTAGCGGGCCTATCTCCTACAATGAGCAGTTCTTC
>-|TRBJ2-5|TRBD2|TRBV5-1
CASRTSGDQETQYF
TGCGCCAGCCGGACTAGCGGGGACCAAGAGACCCAGTACTTC
>-|TRBJ2-5|-|TRBV6-5
CASSYSGVGETQYF
TGTGCCAGCAGTTACTCTGGGGTAGGAGAGACCCAGTACTTC
>once|TRBJ2-2|-|TRBV5-1
CASSLAPGQARGAGELFF
TGCGCCAGCAGCTTGGCCCCGGGACAAGCGCGAGGGGCCGGGGAGCTGTTTTTT
>-|TRBJ2-1|-|TRBV28
CASSLNVDVYNEQFF
TGTGCCAGCAGTTTAAACGTAGACGTCTACAATGAGCAGTTCTTC
>-|TRBJ2-7|-|TRBV2
CASSEAWDPEQYF
TGTGCCAGCAGTGAAGCCTGGGACCCTGAGCAGTACTTC
>-|TRBJ2-5|-|TRBV29-1
CSVGRTGETQYF
TGCAGCGTTGGAAGAACAGGAGAGACCCAGTACTTC
>-|TRBJ2-2|-|TRBV28
CASTPRGEGLTGELFF
TGTGCCAGCACTCCGAGGGGGGAGGGTCTCACCGGGGAGCTGTTTTTT
>-|TRBJ2-1|TRBD2|TRBV27
CASSFTTSGAYNEQFF
TGTGCCAGCAGCTTTACTACTAGCGGGGCCTACAATGAGCAGTTCTTC
>-|TRBJ2-7|-|TRBV28
CASSFGRAYEQYF
TGTGCCAGCAGTTTTGGCAGAGCCTACGAGCAGTACTTC
>-|TRBJ1-3|-|TRBV30
CAWSANSGNTIYF
TGTGCCTGGAGTGCCAACTCTGGAAACACCATATATTTT
>-|TRBJ2-7|-|TRBV10-3
CAISEVHSYEQYF
TGTGCCATCAGTGAGGTCCACTCCTACGAGCAGTACTTC
>-|TRBJ1-5|-|TRBV5-4
CASSFGGENQPQHF
TGTGCCAGCAGCTTTGGGGGTGAGAATCAGCCCCAGCATTTT
>-|TRBJ2-3|TRBD2|TRBV2
CASSPGLAETRDTQYF
TGTGCCAGCAGTCCGGGACTAGCGGAGACCAGAGATACGCAGTATTTT
>-|TRBJ2-7|-|TRBV9
CASSPWDTNYEQYF
TGTGCCAGCAGCCCTTGGGACACCAACTACGAGCAGTACTTC
>-|TRBJ2-1|TRBD1|TRBV5-1
CASSLGQGLDEQFF
TGCGCCAGCAGCTTGGGACAGGGTTTGGATGAGCAGTTCTTC
>-|TRBJ2-1|-|TRBV2
CASRGTGYNEQFF
TGTGCCAGCAGGGGTACAGGGTACAATGAGCAGTTCTTC